Each of the 28 T cell receptor beta chains below was sequenced from the same sample in a study of OX40 agonist ivuxolimab in advanced cancers. The library was prepared using the immunoSEQ multiplex PCR assay. Here the immuneACCESS table is served through TCRdb, limited to in-frame sequences with V and J called. Missing clones are a known gap in these copies; in checked studies unresolved V genes cover under half, and the rest lacks a known reason. The sample table lists approximately 77,000 clones, roughly 80% of them with a count of one. Around 0.51% of the sample comes from the top ten. Material: CD4+ or CD8+ T cells sorted from blood, obtained in a trial of the OX40 agonist ivuxolimab. These receptor sequences come from an adult with an advanced solid tumor such as melanoma, head and neck, liver or kidney cancer.

The rearrangement joins TRBV7-8 to TRBJ1-3; D call uncertain. In germline, CDR1 is SGHVS, CDR2 FQNEAQ. Trimming pared 1 base from V and 0 bases from J, leaving 13 bases between. CDR3 size: 17 residues. CDR3 sequence: CASSLDLAGSSGNTIYF. Here the CDR3 DNA reads TGTGCCAGCAGCTTAGATCTGGCCGGGAGCTCTGGAAACACCATATATTTT.

The V call is TRBV29-1, the J call TRBJ2-7; D not resolved. The V gene's germline CDR1 is SQVTM and CDR2 ANQGSEA. This CDR3 is 12 amino acids long. Trimming stripped 1 base from V and 3 bases from J, with 7 bases between. DNA of the CDR3: TGCAGCGTTGAAGGGCCCAACTACGAGCAGTACTTC. Protein product: CSVEGPNYEQYF.

V is TRBV6-5 and J is TRBJ1-1, with 7 nucleotides matching TRBD1. With V trimmed by 7 bases and J by 7 bases, 12 bases remained unmatched. This CDR3 spans 14 amino acids. CDR1 is MNHEY, CDR2 SVGAGI, per germline. The CDR3 DNA reads as TGTGCCAGCACCTCTCCCAACGGGGACAGTGAAGCTTTCTTT. Translation gives CASTSPNGDSEAFF.

J is TRBJ2-5 and V is TRBV10-1; D is ambiguous. V lost 10 bases and J 1 base, leaving 19 bases between the germline ends. The germline V gene has CDR1 WNHNN and CDR2 SYGVQD (reference sequence). The CDR3 is 15 amino acids. CDR3 loop: CAKSVSKGCQETQYF. CDR3 sequence (DNA): TGCGCCAAAAGTGTATCCAAAGGCTGCCAAGAGACCCAGTACTTC.

This chain joins TRBV2 and TRBJ1-2; 9 bases match TRBD1. This CDR3 contains 14 residues. CDR1 SNHLY and CDR2 FYNNEI come from the germline V gene. V was clipped by 7 bases and J by 8 bases; unmatched bases: 11. The CDR3 nucleotides read TGTGCCAGCACCCCCCAACCTACAGGGGGCGGCTACACCTTC. Protein sequence: CASTPQPTGGGYTF.

The chain carries TRBV20-1 and TRBJ2-7; 7 positions agree with TRBD1. The V segment lost 6 bases and the J segment 4 bases; nucleotides outside the gene matches: 3. The CDR3 has 11 amino acids. Germline-derived CDR1 and CDR2 are DFQATT and SNEGSKA (reference sequence). This chain's CDR3 is CSALDRYEQYF. The CDR3 DNA is TGCAGTGCCCTGGACAGGTACGAGCAGTACTTC.

The chain recombines TRBV6-6 with TRBJ1-4; D remains unclear. Between the trimmed V and J ends, which lost 6 bases and 1 base, there was a span of 9 bases. Germline V gives CDR1 MNHNY, CDR2 SVGAGI (reference sequence). The CDR3 spans 14 residues. CDR3 in amino acids: CASSREGTNEKLFF. CDR3 coding DNA: TGTGCCAGCAGCCGAGAAGGAACTAATGAAAAACTGTTTTTT.

The chain recombines TRBV5-1 with TRBJ2-7; 8 bases agree with TRBD2. CDR3 length equals 14 residues. Germline V lookup: CDR1 SGHRS, CDR2 YFSETQ. Trimming took 0 bases from V and 3 from J; bases not matched to a gene: 2. The CDR3: CASSLEGLVYEQYF. The DNA of the CDR3 is TGCGCCAGCAGCTTGGAGGGACTAGTCTACGAGCAGTACTTC.

In this sample, this clone turned up once. The rearrangement uses TRBV11-2 and TRBJ1-2; 8 bases agree with TRBD1. V shed 0 bases and J 4 bases; nucleotides not matched to a gene: 1. Per germline, CDR1 SGHAT and CDR2 FQNNGV. The CDR3 contains 14 residues. CDR3 in amino acids: CASSLDTGGYGYTF. In DNA form, the CDR3 reads TGTGCCAGCAGCTTAGATACAGGGGGCTATGGCTACACCTTC.

V is TRBV18 and J is TRBJ1-5, with TRBD1 as a possible D gene (5 bases). V shed 2 bases and J shed 9 bases, with 14 bases lying between them. The CDR3 length is 14 residues. Germline V gene lookup returns CDR1 KGHSH and CDR2 LQKENI. The CDR3 sequence: CASSPIGGGGPQHF. DNA for the CDR3: TGTGCCAGCTCACCAATTGGGGGTGGAGGGCCCCAGCATTTT.

By share, this clone counts as medium-sized. V is TRBV6-1 and J is TRBJ1-6; unclear D gene. CDR1 and CDR2 (germline): MNHNS, SASEGT. Trimming removed 3 bases at V and 6 bases at J, with 9 bases between. The CDR3 consists of 14 residues. CDR3 coding DNA: TGTGCCAGCAGTGATAGGGAATCTAATTCACCCCTCCACTTT. This gives the protein CASSDRESNSPLHF.

This clone was observed a single time. The same CDR3 can be traced to other DNA sequences in this sample. The chain combines TRBV5-1 with TRBJ2-3; 9 bases line up with TRBD1. This CDR3 spans 14 amino acids. Germline V lookup: CDR1 SGHRS, CDR2 YFSETQ. The junction had 5 bases not matched to a gene; V was cut back by 3 bases and J by 6 bases. CDR3 in amino acids: CASSSGQGTDTQYF. DNA for the CDR3: TGCGCCAGCAGCTCAGGACAGGGGACGGATACGCAGTATTTT.

The rearrangement links TRBV28 to TRBJ1-1; tentatively, D is TRBD1 (5 bases). Looked up from germline, CDR1 is MDHEN and CDR2 is SYDVKM. This CDR3 has 15 residues. The ends were cut back, 3 bases at V and 0 bases at J, with 11 bases in the middle. CDR3: CASSFAGLMNTEAFF. CDR3 DNA sequence: TGTGCCAGCAGTTTTGCAGGGCTCATGAACACTGAAGCTTTCTTT.

This clone has only one observation. The genes are TRBV5-6 and TRBJ2-2; 8 positions match TRBD2. Per the germline V gene, CDR1 is SGHDT and CDR2 is YYEEEE. The CDR3 loop spans 15 amino acids. V gave up 0 bases and J gave up 5 bases; unmatched junction bases: 3. CDR3 in amino acids: CASSLASGYTGELFF. The CDR3 DNA reads TGTGCCAGCAGCTTGGCTAGCGGGTATACCGGGGAGCTGTTTTTT.

The chain recombines TRBV5-6 with TRBJ1-5, with TRBD1 matching over 11 bases. The junction had 6 bases not matched to a gene; V was cut back by 4 bases and J by 0 bases. CDR1 and CDR2 from the germline V gene are SGHDT and YYEEEE. CDR3 length equals 17 residues. The CDR3 DNA sequence: TGTGCCAGCAGCCGGGGGACAGGGGGTGTTAGCAATCAGCCCCAGCATTTT. Amino acid sequence: CASSRGTGGVSNQPQHF.

V is TRBV30 and J is TRBJ1-2; D gene uncertain. V was cut by 2 bases and J by 2 bases, with 9 bases left in between. CDR1 is GTSNPN, CDR2 SVGIG, per germline (reference sequence). This CDR3 has 13 residues. The CDR3 DNA follows: TGTGCCTGGAGTCTGGGCGGCAACTATGGCTACACCTTC. Translation: CAWSLGGNYGYTF.

The chain couples TRBV19 to TRBJ2-3; D is undetermined. Trimming shortened V by 1 base and J by 2 bases, and 4 bases separated the two germline ends. The CDR3 extends over 13 amino acids. Per germline, CDR1 LNHDA and CDR2 SQIVND (reference sequence). This CDR3 is CASSIGFTDTQYF. In nucleotides, the CDR3 is TGTGCCAGTAGTATAGGTTTCACAGATACGCAGTATTTT. Supplemented by reference TRBV19 and TRBJ2-3, the full variable domain reads DGGITQSPKYLFRKEGQNVTLSCEQNLNHDAMYWYRQDPGQGLRLIYYSQIVNDFQKGDIAEGYSVSREKKESFPLTVTSAQKNPTAFYLCASSIGFTDTQYFGPGTRLTVL.

The chain combines TRBV18 with TRBJ2-5; D is possibly TRBD1 (6 bases). The CDR3 spans 15 residues. Germline V lookup: CDR1 KGHSH, CDR2 LQKENI. The V end lost 2 bases, the J end lost 5 bases, and 15 bases lay between the germline ends. The CDR3 DNA sequence: TGTGCCAGCTCACCAGAATCCAGGGGCACGGAGACCCAGTACTTC. Encoded protein: CASSPESRGTETQYF.

CDR3 sequence: CASSRQVGLETQYF. The CDR3 region has the DNA TGTGCCAGTAGCCGGCAGGTCGGTCTAGAGACCCAGTACTTC. V gene TRBV19 combines with J gene TRBJ2-5, with no clear D. CDR3 length: 14 residues. CDR1 LNHDA and CDR2 SQIVND come from the germline V gene (reference sequence). The V gene lost 6 bases and the J gene lost 4 bases, with 15 bases spanning the gap. Variable domain in full (rest from reference TRBV19 and TRBJ2-5): DGGITQSPKYLFRKEGQNVTLSCEQNLNHDAMYWYRQDPGQGLRLIYYSQIVNDFQKGDIAEGYSVSREKKESFPLTVTSAQKNPTAFYLCASSRQVGLETQYFGPGTRLLVL.

The genes are TRBV7-2 and TRBJ2-2, with D possibly being TRBD2 (6 bases). Trimming pared 3 bases from V and 6 bases from J, leaving 14 bases between. CDR1 and CDR2 from the germline V gene are SGHTA and FQGNSA. CDR3 length: 15 residues. The CDR3 protein is CASSLAGNYPGELFF. The DNA for the CDR3 is TGTGCCAGCAGCTTGGCGGGAAATTATCCCGGGGAGCTGTTTTTT.

The V and J genes are TRBV5-1 and TRBJ1-4; D ambiguous. The length of the CDR3 is 13 residues. The ends were cut back, 7 bases at V and 8 bases at J, with 15 bases in the middle. CDR1 and CDR2 (germline): SGHRS, YFSETQ. The CDR3 sequence: CASARLGGEKLFF. The DNA for the CDR3 is TGCGCCAGCGCTAGACTGGGAGGGGAAAAACTGTTTTTT.

The rearrangement uses TRBV7-9 and TRBJ2-5; D is possibly TRBD1 (6 bases). Trimming shortened V by 2 bases and J by 0 bases, and 10 bases separated the two germline ends. CDR1 SEHNR and CDR2 FQNEAQ come from the germline V gene (reference sequence). The CDR3 is 15 residues long. CDR3 DNA: TGTGCCAGCAGCTTACGTAGGGGGTACCAAGAGACCCAGTACTTC. The encoded protein is CASSLRRGYQETQYF. Based on the CDR3 plus reference TRBV7-9 and TRBJ2-5, the full variable domain is DTGVSQNPRHKITKRGQNVTFRCDPISEHNRLYWYRQTLGQGPEFLTYFQNEAQLEKSRLLSDRFSAERPKGSFSTLEIQRTEQGDSAMYLCASSLRRGYQETQYFGPGTRLLVL.

V is TRBV7-2 and J is TRBJ2-7, with 7 nucleotides matching TRBD2. The CDR3 consists of 14 residues. Germline assignment: CDR1 SGHTA and CDR2 FQGNSA. Losses at the gene ends were 7 bases for V and 3 bases for J; bases not matched to a gene: 9. This chain's CDR3 is CASTGTGGNYEQYF. The CDR3 region has the DNA TGTGCCAGCACCGGAACGGGGGGAAACTACGAGCAGTACTTC.

The CDR3 nucleotides read TGTGCCAGCAGTTACTCGGGAATCTACGAGCAGTACTTC. Amino acids: CASSYSGIYEQYF. This chain uses TRBV6-6 with TRBJ2-7; D remains ambiguous. The CDR3 length is 13 residues. Trimming left V 0 bases short and J 3 bases short, with 6 bases between. Germline V lookup: CDR1 MNHNY, CDR2 SVGAGI (reference sequence).

This sequence joins TRBV7-2 and TRBJ2-7, with 7 bases aligning to TRBD2. Germline loops: CDR1 SGHTA, CDR2 FQGNSA. After removal of 1 base from V and 4 bases from J, the junction contained 7 bases not matched to a gene. There are 15 residues in the CDR3. CDR3 protein: CASSLVRRERYEQYF. The CDR3 DNA reads as TGTGCCAGCAGCTTAGTAAGGCGGGAGCGGTACGAGCAGTACTTC.

The chain couples TRBV28 to TRBJ2-4; D gene ambiguous. Trimming shortened V by 6 bases and J by 8 bases, and 14 bases separated the two germline ends. The CDR3 is made up of 13 amino acids. Germline V gene data show CDR1 as MDHEN and CDR2 as SYDVKM. CDR3 loop: CASSPAPNHIQYF. CDR3 coding DNA: TGTGCCAGCAGCCCAGCACCAAATCACATTCAGTACTTC.

The chain combines TRBV28 with TRBJ1-3; TRBD1 agrees at 9 bases. The V gene's germline CDR1 is MDHEN and CDR2 SYDVKM. J gave up 2 bases and V 6 bases, and 5 bases lay outside the gene matches. The CDR3 sequence is 15 residues long. CDR3: CASSQTGGPGNTIYF. The CDR3 DNA reads TGTGCCAGCAGCCAAACAGGGGGCCCTGGAAACACCATATATTTT.

The V call is TRBV19, the J call TRBJ2-1; tentative D call: TRBD2 (6 bases). The germline V gene encodes CDR1 LNHDA and CDR2 SQIVND (reference sequence). The CDR3 loop spans 13 amino acids. The germline V and J ends were trimmed by 3 bases and 4 bases, with 7 bases remaining between them. CDR3 nucleotide sequence: TGTGCCAGTAGTATGGCGGGGTACAATGAGCAGTTCTTC. Its protein is CASSMAGYNEQFF.